These T cell receptor beta chains were read from a single sample in a study of blood T cells in healthy people across ages. TCRdb processed the 5' RACE reads anew with MiXCR; each CDR3 protein has one entry. The table includes 1.5 million to 2 million distinct CDR3 sequences, 30% to 40% detected once. The sequenced sample consisted of blood. The receptors here all came from a woman in her twenties or thirties in good health. CDR3s include the opening cysteine and the closing phenylalanine or tryptophan. D genes are given only for firm matches. A clone size is listed for some rows: how often the clone was seen (once, few, many), or a class if it is expanded.

cdr3_nt cdr3_aa j_call clone_size d_call v_call
TGTGCCAGCAGGGAAGGAGTGGCTGAAGCTTTCTTT CASREGVAEAFF TRBJ1-1 NA NA TRBV2
TGCAGTGCTTCCGACAGGGGTGGACCCAGGTTCTACGAGCAGTACTTC CSASDRGGPRFYEQYF TRBJ2-7 few TRBD1 TRBV20-1
TGTGCCAGCAGTTACTCAACGGGAGGGCTTAGGTGGGATACGCAGTATTTT CASSYSTGGLRWDTQYF TRBJ2-3 NA TRBD2 TRBV6-2/TRBV6-3
TGTGCCAGCAGCCAAGAAGCAGGGCTTAACTCCTACGAGCAGTACTTC CASSQEAGLNSYEQYF TRBJ2-7 NA NA TRBV4-2
TGCAGTGCTAGAGAGTCTTCCCACTATGGCTACACCTTC CSARESSHYGYTF TRBJ1-2 once NA TRBV20-1
TGTGCCAGCAGTGAAGCGATGGCCCGAGGGGGCCTATTAGGTGGCTACACCTTC CASSEAMARGGLLGGYTF TRBJ1-2 NA TRBD1 TRBV6-1
TGTGCCAGCAGCTCAGGGACGGTCTTCAATGAAAAACTGTTTTTT CASSSGTVFNEKLFF TRBJ1-4 NA NA TRBV7-9
TGTGCCAGCAGCCCGGCTCTGAGTCCTAATGGCTACACCTTC CASSPALSPNGYTF TRBJ1-2 NA NA TRBV7-2
TGTGCCAGCAGTTTGAAGGTAGGCTACGAGCAGTACTTC CASSLKVGYEQYF TRBJ2-7 many NA TRBV12-3/TRBV12-4
TGCACCACAGGGCCGGGAAGCACAGATACGCAGTATTTT CTTGPGSTDTQYF TRBJ2-3 few NA TRBV20-1
TGTGCCACCAGCACAGATCACGGGCCGGGGAACAGGGTATATGGCTACACCTTC CATSTDHGPGNRVYGYTF TRBJ1-2 NA NA TRBV15
TGTGCCAGCAGCCAAGATCTGGCGGGGCCCGCCAAGCAGTACTTC CASSQDLAGPAKQYF TRBJ2-7 many NA TRBV4-2
TGTGCCAGCAGCTTAGTAGGCGGGGGGCCGTTGGATACGCAGTATTTT CASSLVGGGPLDTQYF TRBJ2-3 few TRBD2 TRBV7-3
TGTGCCAGCAGTTTAATAACGACAGCCTACAATGAGCAGTTCTTC CASSLITTAYNEQFF TRBJ2-1 NA NA TRBV7-3
TGCGCCAGCAGTGAGTCGCGGCCGGGAAACACCGGGGAGCTGTTTTTT CASSESRPGNTGELFF TRBJ2-2 once NA TRBV10-2
TGTGCCAGCAGGCCAGGGTCAGATACGCAGTATTTT CASRPGSDTQYF TRBJ2-3 NA NA TRBV7-2
TGCGCCAGCAGCTTGGCGGGAAATACAGGGTTAGCTGGGGCCAACGTCCTGACTTTC CASSLAGNTGLAGANVLTF TRBJ2-6 few NA TRBV5-1
TGTGCCAGCAGCCAACCCGAGGCCAGGGATACGCAGTATTTT CASSQPEARDTQYF TRBJ2-3 few NA TRBV14
TGTGCCAGCAACCCCGGAACCTATAATTCACCCCTCCACTTT CASNPGTYNSPLHF TRBJ1-6 few NA TRBV7-2
TGTGCCAGCAGCTCGGCGGCCCAAGCCCCCCGGGAGCTGTTTTTT CASSSAAQAPRELFF TRBJ2-2 NA NA TRBV7-6
TGCAGTGCCCAGTCCACTAACGGGGGGGAAGGATCCTACAATGAGCAGTTCTTC CSAQSTNGGEGSYNEQFF TRBJ2-1 NA TRBD2 TRBV20-1
TGTGCCAGCAGTGAAGAGGGGGCAGGACCCGCCTACGAGCAGTACTTC CASSEEGAGPAYEQYF TRBJ2-7 NA TRBD1 TRBV2
TGTGCCAGCGGTGGGACAGGGGCTCCCCCGGACTACGAGCAGTACTTC CASGGTGAPPDYEQYF TRBJ2-7 NA TRBD1 TRBV2
TGTGCCAGCAGTCCCGCAATTGGCCAGGGGGGCTCTGGGGCCAACGTCCTGACTTTC CASSPAIGQGGSGANVLTF TRBJ2-6 NA NA TRBV27
TGTGCCAGCACCCTCTATGACCGAGAAGAGACCCAGTACTTC CASTLYDREETQYF TRBJ2-5 few NA TRBV11-2
TGTGCCAGCAGCTTAGACTCGGGACAAAGGTACTTC CASSLDSGQRYF TRBJ2-4 many NA TRBV7-2
TGTGCCACCAGACTAGGGGGGGGCGGGAGTACTTACGAGCAGTACTTC CATRLGGGGSTYEQYF TRBJ2-7 NA NA TRBV28
TGTGCCAGCAGCCCTTTCGACAGCTACGAGCAGTACTTC CASSPFDSYEQYF TRBJ2-7 NA NA TRBV7-9
TGTGCCAGCAGTTTAGGGGGGTGGGGGGATGAGCAGTTCTTC CASSLGGWGDEQFF TRBJ2-1 many NA TRBV27
TGCAGCGTTATTCCGAAGGGCAGAGGGTACGAGCAGTACTTC CSVIPKGRGYEQYF TRBJ2-7 many NA TRBV29-1
TGTGCCAGCAGCTTGGGGCAGGGAGTTCCCGAGCAGTACTTC CASSLGQGVPEQYF TRBJ2-7 NA NA TRBV5-5
TGCGCCAGCAGCTCCTGGACAGGGTTGGGAATCTACAAGCAGTACTTC CASSSWTGLGIYKQYF TRBJ2-7 NA TRBD1 TRBV5-1
TGTGCCAGCAGTGTTGGCGGACAGGGGGCATACGGCGAGCAGTACTTC CASSVGGQGAYGEQYF TRBJ2-7 few TRBD1 TRBV2
TGCGCCAGCAGCTTTCGTCCGGGGGCCTCTAACACTGAAGCTTTCTTT CASSFRPGASNTEAFF TRBJ1-1 few NA TRBV5-1
TGTGCCACCAGCAGGAAGCGAAACGACAATGAGCAGTTCTTC CATSRKRNDNEQFF TRBJ2-1 NA NA TRBV15
TGCAGTGCTATCCCATACCGCCGTTCGGGGAATGAGCAGTTCTTC CSAIPYRRSGNEQFF TRBJ2-1 few NA TRBV20-1
TGCGCCAGCAGCCCCACTTCTAGCCGTGTAAGCCATGAGCAGTTCTTC CASSPTSSRVSHEQFF TRBJ2-1 NA NA TRBV5-1
TGCAGTGCCCCCGCAGCGGGGGGTAGCACAGATACGCAGTATTTT CSAPAAGGSTDTQYF TRBJ2-3 NA TRBD2 TRBV20-1